This TCR beta chain was found in a study of T-cell memory formation after mild COVID-19. The study's findings and limits: CD4+ contracting clones lay mainly in CM and EM, CD8+ ones in EMRA. In pre-infection memory, a portion of responding clones appeared, which suggested that cross-reactive memory joined.

5'RACE primed at constant segments yielded TCR alpha and TCR beta cDNA libraries bearing sample barcodes and UMIs. TCRdb redid the calling of the 5' RACE reads with MiXCR, one entry per CDR3 protein. The sample contains 110,000 to 150,000 distinct CDR3 sequences, almost 25% of which appear only once. This clonotype was seen a few times. The antigen is unknown. Germline V gene lookup returns CDR1 PRHDT and CDR2 FYEKMQ (reference sequence). The CDR3 contains 13 residues. The ends lost 5 bases at V and 2 bases at J; junction bases unmatched: 2. The sample taken for sequencing was PBMCs or a T cell subset sorted from them (not recorded which). The TCR originated in an adult woman who had mild COVID-19 (a few samples of this study predate the infection). Cell type and time point are not known. The chain couples TRBV13 to TRBJ1-2, with 7 positions matching TRBD1. Written as DNA, the CDR3 is TGTGCCAGCAGCCGGGGACAGAACTATGGCTACACCTTC. Amino acid sequence: CASSRGQNYGYTF.